What follows describes a single T cell receptor (beta chain). It lacks a known antigen. No base qualities exist here, and no much larger clone lies one base off it. What this sample's treatment or condition label stands for: preoperative locoregional IRX-2 cytokine immunotherapy. The samples were obtained from a phase Ib study that tested preoperative, locoregional IRX-2 cytokine immunotherapy designed to prime immune responses. Before surgery, IRX-2 was given to the donors, who were patients with early-stage breast cancer. For CDR1 and CDR2, the germline V gene lists SGHDN and FVKESK. Its CDR3 holds 14 amino acids, cysteine through phenylalanine. The DNA shown is the 42-base CDR3, in frame from base 1. V was cut back by 2 bases and J by 7 bases, leaving a gap of 11 bases between them. The library was produced with the immunoSEQ multiplex PCR assay. What TCRdb holds here is the immuneACCESS table cut down to in-frame rearrangements. Part of the clones is not present; checked against another copy, under half of the missing clones reflect an unresolved V gene, and the others are unexplained. This sample gives 25,000 to 30,000 clones in total; about four fifths of them show up just once. The biggest ten clones account for 3% to 3.5% of the sample.

The entry originates in a study of preoperative IRX-2 immunotherapy in early breast cancer (dated by TCRdb to between 2018 and 2021). This receptor was taken from a human donor with breast cancer. Sampling took place from a patient treated with IRX-2 immunotherapy. This receptor chain uses TRBV14 and TRBJ2-2; confidence is insufficient to name the D gene. The CDR3 amino acid sequence is: CASSQRLGFGELFF. The nucleotide sequence reads TGTGCCAGCAGCCAACGTCTCGGGTTCGGGGAGCTGTTTTTT.